This T cell receptor beta chain was captured by sequencing in a study of T cells in Graves' hyperthyroidism and ophthalmopathy. Study-wide results and caveats: Blood also carried most thyroid clonotypes expanded above 0.001.

The TCR beta CDR3 regions underwent amplification using RNA transcripts as the source. HTBI primers drove first-round RT-PCR of the TCR CDR3. TCRdb re-analysed the multiplex PCR reads in MiXCR, keeping a single row per CDR3 protein. The sample records hundreds of thousands of distinct CDR3 sequences, roughly 13% being singletons. Ten or more counts support this clonotype. Its antigen is undetermined. Sequencing was carried out using blood. The receptor was derived from a woman aged 30 to 39 with Graves' hyperthyroidism.

The CDR3 nucleotides are TGTGCCACCAGTGAGCCTCTAGCGGGAGGGTCAGAGACCCAGTACTTC. Translating gives CATSEPLAGGSETQYF. The chain employs TRBV24-1 and TRBJ2-5; 12 bases are a match to TRBD2. The CDR3 runs 16 residues. The V gene's germline CDR1 is KGHDR and CDR2 SFDVKD. Losses at the gene ends were 4 bases for V and 4 bases for J; bases not matched to a gene: 6.